The 10 T cell receptor beta chains below all came from one sample that was sequenced in a study of T cell repertoires in cytomegalovirus infection. No antigen is known for these receptors. Each CDR3 protein gets one entry after TCRdb re-called the reads with MiXCR. The data show roughly 500,000 distinct CDR3 sequences, 30% to 40% seen once. The sequencing here drew on cultured PBMCs, taken from culture after CMV antigen stimulation. The receptors here all came from a human donor in good health (CMV status not recorded). Some clones in this sample may be carry-over from other donors' samples.

V gene TRBV6-1 combines with J gene TRBJ1-2; 10 bases match TRBD1. Looked up from germline, CDR1 is MNHNS and CDR2 is SASEGT. The CDR3 has 15 amino acids. V trimming: 5 bases; J trimming: 4 bases; junction bases outside the gene matches: 7. CDR3 region: CASSTRQGASYGYTF. CDR3 coding DNA: TGTGCCAGCAGTACCAGACAGGGGGCCAGCTATGGCTACACCTTC.

This clonotype turned up a few times. The chain links TRBV9 to TRBJ1-2; no reliable D call. Per germline, CDR1 SGDLS and CDR2 YYNGEE. This CDR3 has 15 amino acids. With 0 bases removed from V and 4 bases from J, the gap between germline ends came to 13 bases. CDR3 sequence: CASSVAAQGPYGYTF. The CDR3 coding sequence is TGTGCCAGCAGCGTAGCAGCTCAAGGTCCCTATGGCTACACCTTC.

The chain uses TRBV29-1 and TRBJ2-7; perhaps TRBD1 as D (6 bases). The CDR3 has 13 amino acids. Germline lookup yields CDR1 SQVTM and CDR2 ANQGSEA. With 6 bases removed from V and 4 bases from J, the gap between germline ends came to 16 bases. The CDR3 bases are TGCAGCGTCTGCCGGGACATTTCGTACGAGCAGTACTTC. This translates into CSVCRDISYEQYF.

The chain recombines TRBV29-1 with TRBJ2-3; 8 bases map to TRBD2. This CDR3 is built from 15 residues. Per the germline V gene, CDR1 is SQVTM and CDR2 is ANQGSEA. V dropped 1 base and J dropped 5; count of bases not matched to a gene: 8. The CDR3 DNA reads as TGCAGCGTTGAAGGGAGTGGCGGGAGGAAAGATACGCAGTATTTT. This sequence encodes CSVEGSGGRKDTQYF.

J is TRBJ2-1 and V is TRBV27; 10 positions match TRBD1. V dropped 5 bases and J dropped 1; count of bases not matched to a gene: 17. Germline lookup yields CDR1 MNHEY and CDR2 SMNVEV (reference sequence). The CDR3 length is 20 residues. The DNA of the CDR3 is TGTGCCAGCAGTCCAAGGGACAGGGGCCTCCCTAGTAATTCCTACAATGAGCAGTTCTTC. Translating gives CASSPRDRGLPSNSYNEQFF.

The rearrangement joins TRBV2 to TRBJ1-1, with D possibly TRBD1 on 5 matching bases. The CDR3 consists of 13 residues. Trimming took 8 bases from V and 0 from J, leaving 10 bases between them. Per the germline V gene, CDR1 is SNHLY and CDR2 is FYNNEI. For the CDR3, the DNA is TGTGCCAGCGAAGACAGCATGAACACTGAAGCTTTCTTT. Translation: CASEDSMNTEAFF. The full variable domain, rest sourced from reference TRBV2 and TRBJ1-1, is EPEVTQTPSHQVTQMGQEVILRCVPISNHLYFYWYRQILGQKVEFLVSFYNNEISEKSEIFDDQFSVERPDGSNFTLKIRSTKLEDSAMYFCASEDSMNTEAFFGQGTRLTVV.

This clonotype was observed a handful of times. J is TRBJ1-1 and V is TRBV7-6; perhaps TRBD1 as D (6 bases). Germline lookup yields CDR1 SGHVS and CDR2 FNYEAQ. Deletions cut 0 bases from V and 5 bases from J, with 13 bases between. The CDR3 contains 15 residues. CDR3 sequence: CASSLAQGTSTEAFF. In nucleotides, the CDR3 is TGTGCCAGCAGCTTAGCGCAGGGGACGAGTACTGAAGCTTTCTTT.

A note on this clonotype: A read error is possible here, since a much larger clone lies one base away. This rearrangement joins TRBV7-2 to TRBJ1-5; D remains ambiguous. The CDR3 consists of 14 residues. CDR1 SGHTA and CDR2 FQGNSA come from the germline V gene. CDR3 sequence: CASSSLAAPQPRHF. CDR3 nucleotides: TGTGCCAGCAGCTCACTGGCAGCTCCTCAGCCCCGGCATTTT.

This clonotype appeared a few times. The V gene is TRBV7-9, the J gene TRBJ2-1; TRBD1 is a possible D gene (5 bases). This CDR3 has 13 residues. Germline values: CDR1 SEHNR, CDR2 FQNEAQ (reference sequence). The V end lost 4 bases, the J end lost 9 bases, and 13 bases lay between the germline ends. The CDR3 here is CASSSRQFREQFF. The DNA for the CDR3 is TGTGCCAGCAGCTCACGACAGTTCCGTGAGCAGTTCTTC.

This clonotype occurred a few times. The CDR3 here is CASSFDSGRRYEQYF. DNA for the CDR3: TGTGCCAGCAGTTTCGATAGCGGGAGAAGGTACGAGCAGTACTTC. The V call is TRBV6-2 or TRBV6-3, the J call TRBJ2-7, with 9 bases fitting TRBD2. The CDR3 extends over 15 amino acids. V shed 4 bases, J shed 4 bases, and the junction held 8 bases outside the gene matches. CDR1 and CDR2 (germline): MNHEY, SVGEGT.